This paragraph covers one T cell receptor beta chain sequence. Its antigen is currently unknown. This sample is drawn from a study of cytomegalovirus exposure and HLA in healthy donors. Study results and limitations: Apart from CMV serostatus, no immune exposure information was available. As a later analysis revealed, most CMV-associated TCR beta chains appeared HLA-restricted.

Amplification used 60 Vbeta primers and 13 Jbeta primers. Assay used: immunoSEQ multiplex PCR; TCRdb lists only in-frame clones, some missing. Here the sample spans fewer than 75,000 clones, approximately 79% being singletons. The V gene's germline CDR1 is SGHNT and CDR2 YENEEA. V dropped 5 bases and J dropped 6; count of bases not matched to a gene: 4. This CDR3 is 13 amino acids long. This sequence was found in a woman aged 25 to 39 in good health and CMV-seronegative. The genes are TRBV11-3 and TRBJ2-5; 9 bases line up with TRBD2. The sequencing sample was made of PBMCs. CDR3 amino acids: CASSPGLAQTQYF. The CDR3 coding sequence is TGTGCCAGCAGCCCGGGACTAGCCCAGACCCAGTACTTC.